One sample yielded the 2 T cell receptor beta chains listed below, sequenced in a study of monozygotic twins with inflammatory bowel disease. TCRdb re-called the 5' RACE reads and catalogs CDR3 proteins one per entry, DNA excluded. This listing includes some 450,000 distinct CDR3 sequences. The sequencing sample was made of blood. Receptors were obtained from a human donor with ulcerative colitis or Crohn's disease, or a healthy co-twin of an affected twin (not recorded which).

The chain uses TRBV5-1 and TRBJ1-6; TCRdb outputs TRBD1, but without DNA this stays unchecked. Germline CDR1 and CDR2: SGHRS and YFSETQ. This CDR3 has 14 residues. The CDR3 region is CASRTGTGRSPLHF.

V gene TRBV30 combines with J gene TRBJ2-2; lacking DNA, the TRBD2 call made by TCRdb goes unchecked. CDR1 is GTSNPN and CDR2 is SVGIG in the germline V gene (reference sequence). This CDR3 is 15 amino acids long. The CDR3 sequence: CAWSNGRADTGELFF.